Presented here are 20 T cell receptor beta chains from one specimen sequenced in a study of blood T cell repertoires in COVID-19. Profiling relied on immunoSEQ multiplex PCR, and the TCRdb table lists in-frame clones only, not all of them. In the table there are approximately 220,000 clones, 86% of which are singletons. Sequencing was performed on PBMCs or T cells enriched from blood (not recorded which). These receptors were obtained from a woman aged 40 to 50 with acute COVID-19.

V gene TRBV30 combines with J gene TRBJ1-3; no clear D gene. CDR3 length: 14 residues. V lost 3 bases to trimming and J lost 4 bases, with 13 bases between them. Looked up from germline, CDR1 is GTSNPN and CDR2 is SVGIG (reference sequence). CDR3 bases: TGTGCCTGGAGCGTATCACTAGGAGGAAACACCATATATTTT. It codes for CAWSVSLGGNTIYF.

The chain employs TRBV7-2 and TRBJ2-7, with unresolved D. The CDR3 is 14 amino acids. The V and J ends lost 5 bases and 3 bases respectively, with 14 bases between them. The germline gives CDR1 SGHTA, CDR2 FQGNSA. CDR3 sequence reads: CASSTNDGGYEQYF. The CDR3 DNA sequence: TGTGCCAGCAGCACTAACGACGGTGGCTACGAGCAGTACTTC.

The chain joins TRBV12-3 or TRBV12-4 to TRBJ2-1, with unresolved D. V dropped 3 bases and J dropped 9 bases, with 12 bases sitting between them. This CDR3 comprises 13 residues. In nucleotides, the CDR3 is TGTGCCAGCAGTTTGAGTGTCCGCGGTGAGCAGTTCTTC. This translates into CASSLSVRGEQFF.

This chain connects TRBV5-1 to TRBJ2-1, with TRBD2 as a possible D gene (5 bases). The V gene's germline CDR1 is SGHRS and CDR2 YFSETQ. Trimming pared 9 bases from V and 0 bases from J, leaving 19 bases between. This CDR3 contains 16 residues. The CDR3 loop is CATNDRELSSYNEQFF. The CDR3 DNA sequence: TGCGCCACCAATGACCGGGAACTAAGCTCCTACAATGAGCAGTTCTTC.

The chain combines TRBV27 with TRBJ2-2; D not resolved. Trimming cost V 3 bases and J 1 base, with 18 bases left between them. Germline assignment: CDR1 MNHEY and CDR2 SMNVEV (reference sequence). The CDR3 contains 18 residues. The CDR3 here is CASSLVSRRSKNTGELFF. Here the CDR3 DNA reads TGTGCCAGCAGTTTGGTTTCCCGGCGGTCCAAGAACACCGGGGAGCTGTTTTTT.

The chain carries TRBV6-5 and TRBJ2-7, with 12 bases fitting TRBD2. The V and J ends lost 4 bases and 2 bases, in that order; junction bases with no gene match: 3. Germline CDR1 MNHEY, CDR2 SVGAGI. This CDR3 contains 15 residues. Written as DNA, the CDR3 is TGTGCCAGCAGTTTGGGACTAGCGGGCCCCTACGAGCAGTACTTC. It codes for CASSLGLAGPYEQYF.

The V call is TRBV12-5, the J call TRBJ2-3; D is unclear. The CDR3 spans 14 residues. The germline V gene encodes CDR1 LGHNT and CDR2 FRNRAP. V lost 1 base, J lost 5 bases, and 10 bases lay in between. CDR3 nucleotide sequence: TGTGCTAGTGGTTTGGACTTCTCTGGAGATACGCAGTATTTT. Its translation: CASGLDFSGDTQYF. Using reference TRBV12-5 and TRBJ2-3 for the parts outside the CDR3, the full variable domain is DARVTQTPRHKVTEMGQEVTMRCQPILGHNTVFWYRQTMMQGLELLAYFRNRAPLDDSGMPKDRFSAEMPDATLATLKIQPSEPRDSAVYFCASGLDFSGDTQYFGPGTRLTVL.

The chain recombines TRBV5-6 with TRBJ2-3, with 12 bases fitting TRBD2. CDR1 and CDR2 (germline): SGHDT, YYEEEE. J was trimmed by 3 bases and V by 0 bases; bases with no gene match: 2. The CDR3 contains 16 residues. This chain's CDR3 is CASSLGLAGVTDTQYF. In nucleotides, the CDR3 is TGTGCCAGCAGCTTGGGACTAGCGGGAGTTACAGATACGCAGTATTTT.

The CDR3 region is CASSLDRVGEFYNEQFF. The CDR3 DNA is TGTGCCAGCAGCTTAGATCGGGTGGGAGAATTCTACAATGAGCAGTTCTTC. The chain carries TRBV11-3 and TRBJ2-1; D is perhaps TRBD2 (5 bases). CDR1 and CDR2 (germline): SGHNT, YENEEA. There are 17 residues in the CDR3. V lost 0 bases to trimming and J lost 3 bases, with 15 bases between them.

The chain combines TRBV27 with TRBJ1-1; no clear D gene. V lost 3 bases to trimming and J lost 8 bases, with 13 bases between them. The CDR3 is 13 amino acids. Germline-derived CDR1 and CDR2 are MNHEY and SMNVEV (reference sequence). CDR3 DNA sequence: TGTGCCAGCAGTTTCGCCGGGGAGGGCGAAGCTTTCTTT. Protein: CASSFAGEGEAFF.

The chain couples TRBV24-1 to TRBJ2-1; TRBD1 aligns across 11 bases. The V and J ends lost 3 bases and 10 bases, in that order; junction bases with no gene match: 7. In germline, CDR1 is KGHDR, CDR2 SFDVKD. The CDR3 sequence is 15 residues long. Here the CDR3 DNA reads TGTGCCACCAGTGATGGCGGACAGGGGGCATGGGAGCAGTTCTTC. As protein: CATSDGGQGAWEQFF.

The rearrangement uses TRBV6-6 and TRBJ2-5, with 9 bases lining up with TRBD1. Germline V gene sequence: CDR1 MNHNY, CDR2 SVGAGI (reference sequence). CDR3 size: 16 residues. After removal of 2 bases from V and 1 base from J, the junction contained 5 bases not matched to a gene. This CDR3 reads CASSYAGQGLQETQYF. The CDR3 region has the DNA TGTGCCAGCAGTTACGCGGGACAGGGCCTCCAAGAGACCCAGTACTTC.

The rearrangement joins TRBV5-1 to TRBJ2-5; 8 bases are shared with TRBD2. After removal of 5 bases from V and 4 bases from J, the junction contained 4 bases not matched to a gene. The CDR3 runs to 13 residues. Germline V gene sequence: CDR1 SGHRS, CDR2 YFSETQ. The CDR3 region has the DNA TGCGCCAGCAGGCTAGCGGGTCGAGAGACCCAGTACTTC. Its protein is CASRLAGRETQYF.

The chain links TRBV5-5 to TRBJ2-7, with TRBD1 matching over 8 bases. Germline CDR1 reads SGHKS; CDR2 reads YYEKEE (reference sequence). There are 13 residues in the CDR3. Trimming cost V 6 bases and J 6 bases; bases outside gene matches: 8. In DNA form, the CDR3 reads TGTGCCAGCACCATCGACAGGGGAGCCGAGCAGTACTTC. The encoded protein is CASTIDRGAEQYF.

The chain is built from TRBV28 and TRBJ2-2, with D possibly matching TRBD2 (6 bases). The germline V and J ends were trimmed by 4 bases and 0 bases, with 12 bases remaining between them. The CDR3 sequence is 16 residues long. The V gene's germline CDR1 is MDHEN and CDR2 SYDVKM. The DNA of the CDR3 is TGTGCCAGCAGTTCCTCTAGCGCCGCGAACACCGGGGAGCTGTTTTTT. It translates to CASSSSSAANTGELFF.

CDR3 sequence reads: CASSGLGGMGTDTQYF. As DNA, the CDR3 is TGTGCCAGTAGTGGTTTAGGAGGGATGGGCACAGATACGCAGTATTTT. V gene TRBV19 combines with J gene TRBJ2-3; possible D gene TRBD2, 6 bases. The V and J ends lost 5 bases and 1 base respectively, with 16 bases between them. This CDR3 contains 16 residues. The germline V gene encodes CDR1 LNHDA and CDR2 SQIVND (reference sequence).

The J gene is TRBJ2-5, the V gene TRBV7-6; the D gene is possibly TRBD2 (6 bases). CDR3 length equals 14 residues. Germline V lookup: CDR1 SGHVS, CDR2 FNYEAQ. V lost 5 bases and J 5 bases, leaving 15 bases between the germline ends. Here the CDR3 reads CASSGGGGKETQYF. In nucleotides, the CDR3 is TGTGCCAGCAGCGGCGGAGGCGGGAAGGAGACCCAGTACTTC. The full variable domain, in which reference TRBV7-6 and TRBJ2-5 provide the parts outside the CDR3, is GAGVSQSPRYKVTKRGQDVALRCDPISGHVSLYWYRQALGQGPEFLTYFNYEAQQDKSGLPNDRFSAERPEGSISTLTIQRTEQRDSAMYRCASSGGGGKETQYFGPGTRLLVL.

This chain links TRBV18 with TRBJ1-1; D gene ambiguous. The CDR3 extends over 14 amino acids. With 6 bases removed from V and 1 base from J, the gap between germline ends came to 12 bases. The germline V gene encodes CDR1 KGHSH and CDR2 LQKENI. DNA of the CDR3: TGTGCCAGCTCCGGCGATCCAGGGAACACTGAAGCTTTCTTT. It encodes CASSGDPGNTEAFF. Looking up the rest from reference TRBV18 and TRBJ1-1 gives the full variable domain: NAGVMQNPRHLVRRRGQEARLRCSPMKGHSHVYWYRQLPEEGLKFMVYLQKENIIDESGMPKERFSAEFPKEGPSILRIQQVVRGDSAAYFCASSGDPGNTEAFFGQGTRLTVV.

The V call is TRBV7-9, the J call TRBJ1-1; 9 bases match TRBD1. V was clipped by 5 bases and J by 5 bases; unmatched bases: 6. Germline V gene lookup returns CDR1 SEHNR and CDR2 FQNEAQ (reference sequence). The CDR3 loop spans 14 amino acids. CDR3 region: CASSNTGGWTEAFF. The DNA of the CDR3 is TGTGCCAGCAGCAACACAGGGGGCTGGACTGAAGCTTTCTTT.

The V gene is TRBV7-8, the J gene TRBJ2-7, with TRBD1 matching 8 bases. Germline CDR1 and CDR2: SGHVS and FQNEAQ. V was clipped by 5 bases and J by 3 bases; unmatched bases: 6. This CDR3 contains 14 residues. CDR3 protein: CASSLTGVGYEQYF. The DNA of the CDR3 is TGTGCCAGCAGCCTGACAGGGGTAGGCTACGAGCAGTACTTC.